This T cell receptor (beta chain) was retrieved from a study of T-cell reconstitution after alpha-beta-depleted transplantation in children. V was clipped by 0 bases and J by 7 bases, with 7 bases between them. Per the germline V gene, CDR1 is LGHDT and CDR2 is YNNKEL (reference sequence). The CDR3 extends over 13 amino acids. Preparation of the TCRbeta library was carried out with unique molecular identifiers. TCRdb reanalysed the PCR reads using MiXCR and keeps one entry per CDR3 protein. The sample lists some 550,000 distinct CDR3 sequences, 18% occurring once. This chain uses TRBV3-1 with TRBJ2-1; no reliable D call. The receptor was isolated from a human donor who donated a stem cell graft to a child with acute lymphoblastic leukemia. The source was PBMCs from the stem cell graft donor, collected from the stem cell graft. The CDR3 DNA sequence: TGTGCCAGCAGCCAAGATTTAGATAATGAGCAGTTCTTC. Encoded protein: CASSQDLDNEQFF.